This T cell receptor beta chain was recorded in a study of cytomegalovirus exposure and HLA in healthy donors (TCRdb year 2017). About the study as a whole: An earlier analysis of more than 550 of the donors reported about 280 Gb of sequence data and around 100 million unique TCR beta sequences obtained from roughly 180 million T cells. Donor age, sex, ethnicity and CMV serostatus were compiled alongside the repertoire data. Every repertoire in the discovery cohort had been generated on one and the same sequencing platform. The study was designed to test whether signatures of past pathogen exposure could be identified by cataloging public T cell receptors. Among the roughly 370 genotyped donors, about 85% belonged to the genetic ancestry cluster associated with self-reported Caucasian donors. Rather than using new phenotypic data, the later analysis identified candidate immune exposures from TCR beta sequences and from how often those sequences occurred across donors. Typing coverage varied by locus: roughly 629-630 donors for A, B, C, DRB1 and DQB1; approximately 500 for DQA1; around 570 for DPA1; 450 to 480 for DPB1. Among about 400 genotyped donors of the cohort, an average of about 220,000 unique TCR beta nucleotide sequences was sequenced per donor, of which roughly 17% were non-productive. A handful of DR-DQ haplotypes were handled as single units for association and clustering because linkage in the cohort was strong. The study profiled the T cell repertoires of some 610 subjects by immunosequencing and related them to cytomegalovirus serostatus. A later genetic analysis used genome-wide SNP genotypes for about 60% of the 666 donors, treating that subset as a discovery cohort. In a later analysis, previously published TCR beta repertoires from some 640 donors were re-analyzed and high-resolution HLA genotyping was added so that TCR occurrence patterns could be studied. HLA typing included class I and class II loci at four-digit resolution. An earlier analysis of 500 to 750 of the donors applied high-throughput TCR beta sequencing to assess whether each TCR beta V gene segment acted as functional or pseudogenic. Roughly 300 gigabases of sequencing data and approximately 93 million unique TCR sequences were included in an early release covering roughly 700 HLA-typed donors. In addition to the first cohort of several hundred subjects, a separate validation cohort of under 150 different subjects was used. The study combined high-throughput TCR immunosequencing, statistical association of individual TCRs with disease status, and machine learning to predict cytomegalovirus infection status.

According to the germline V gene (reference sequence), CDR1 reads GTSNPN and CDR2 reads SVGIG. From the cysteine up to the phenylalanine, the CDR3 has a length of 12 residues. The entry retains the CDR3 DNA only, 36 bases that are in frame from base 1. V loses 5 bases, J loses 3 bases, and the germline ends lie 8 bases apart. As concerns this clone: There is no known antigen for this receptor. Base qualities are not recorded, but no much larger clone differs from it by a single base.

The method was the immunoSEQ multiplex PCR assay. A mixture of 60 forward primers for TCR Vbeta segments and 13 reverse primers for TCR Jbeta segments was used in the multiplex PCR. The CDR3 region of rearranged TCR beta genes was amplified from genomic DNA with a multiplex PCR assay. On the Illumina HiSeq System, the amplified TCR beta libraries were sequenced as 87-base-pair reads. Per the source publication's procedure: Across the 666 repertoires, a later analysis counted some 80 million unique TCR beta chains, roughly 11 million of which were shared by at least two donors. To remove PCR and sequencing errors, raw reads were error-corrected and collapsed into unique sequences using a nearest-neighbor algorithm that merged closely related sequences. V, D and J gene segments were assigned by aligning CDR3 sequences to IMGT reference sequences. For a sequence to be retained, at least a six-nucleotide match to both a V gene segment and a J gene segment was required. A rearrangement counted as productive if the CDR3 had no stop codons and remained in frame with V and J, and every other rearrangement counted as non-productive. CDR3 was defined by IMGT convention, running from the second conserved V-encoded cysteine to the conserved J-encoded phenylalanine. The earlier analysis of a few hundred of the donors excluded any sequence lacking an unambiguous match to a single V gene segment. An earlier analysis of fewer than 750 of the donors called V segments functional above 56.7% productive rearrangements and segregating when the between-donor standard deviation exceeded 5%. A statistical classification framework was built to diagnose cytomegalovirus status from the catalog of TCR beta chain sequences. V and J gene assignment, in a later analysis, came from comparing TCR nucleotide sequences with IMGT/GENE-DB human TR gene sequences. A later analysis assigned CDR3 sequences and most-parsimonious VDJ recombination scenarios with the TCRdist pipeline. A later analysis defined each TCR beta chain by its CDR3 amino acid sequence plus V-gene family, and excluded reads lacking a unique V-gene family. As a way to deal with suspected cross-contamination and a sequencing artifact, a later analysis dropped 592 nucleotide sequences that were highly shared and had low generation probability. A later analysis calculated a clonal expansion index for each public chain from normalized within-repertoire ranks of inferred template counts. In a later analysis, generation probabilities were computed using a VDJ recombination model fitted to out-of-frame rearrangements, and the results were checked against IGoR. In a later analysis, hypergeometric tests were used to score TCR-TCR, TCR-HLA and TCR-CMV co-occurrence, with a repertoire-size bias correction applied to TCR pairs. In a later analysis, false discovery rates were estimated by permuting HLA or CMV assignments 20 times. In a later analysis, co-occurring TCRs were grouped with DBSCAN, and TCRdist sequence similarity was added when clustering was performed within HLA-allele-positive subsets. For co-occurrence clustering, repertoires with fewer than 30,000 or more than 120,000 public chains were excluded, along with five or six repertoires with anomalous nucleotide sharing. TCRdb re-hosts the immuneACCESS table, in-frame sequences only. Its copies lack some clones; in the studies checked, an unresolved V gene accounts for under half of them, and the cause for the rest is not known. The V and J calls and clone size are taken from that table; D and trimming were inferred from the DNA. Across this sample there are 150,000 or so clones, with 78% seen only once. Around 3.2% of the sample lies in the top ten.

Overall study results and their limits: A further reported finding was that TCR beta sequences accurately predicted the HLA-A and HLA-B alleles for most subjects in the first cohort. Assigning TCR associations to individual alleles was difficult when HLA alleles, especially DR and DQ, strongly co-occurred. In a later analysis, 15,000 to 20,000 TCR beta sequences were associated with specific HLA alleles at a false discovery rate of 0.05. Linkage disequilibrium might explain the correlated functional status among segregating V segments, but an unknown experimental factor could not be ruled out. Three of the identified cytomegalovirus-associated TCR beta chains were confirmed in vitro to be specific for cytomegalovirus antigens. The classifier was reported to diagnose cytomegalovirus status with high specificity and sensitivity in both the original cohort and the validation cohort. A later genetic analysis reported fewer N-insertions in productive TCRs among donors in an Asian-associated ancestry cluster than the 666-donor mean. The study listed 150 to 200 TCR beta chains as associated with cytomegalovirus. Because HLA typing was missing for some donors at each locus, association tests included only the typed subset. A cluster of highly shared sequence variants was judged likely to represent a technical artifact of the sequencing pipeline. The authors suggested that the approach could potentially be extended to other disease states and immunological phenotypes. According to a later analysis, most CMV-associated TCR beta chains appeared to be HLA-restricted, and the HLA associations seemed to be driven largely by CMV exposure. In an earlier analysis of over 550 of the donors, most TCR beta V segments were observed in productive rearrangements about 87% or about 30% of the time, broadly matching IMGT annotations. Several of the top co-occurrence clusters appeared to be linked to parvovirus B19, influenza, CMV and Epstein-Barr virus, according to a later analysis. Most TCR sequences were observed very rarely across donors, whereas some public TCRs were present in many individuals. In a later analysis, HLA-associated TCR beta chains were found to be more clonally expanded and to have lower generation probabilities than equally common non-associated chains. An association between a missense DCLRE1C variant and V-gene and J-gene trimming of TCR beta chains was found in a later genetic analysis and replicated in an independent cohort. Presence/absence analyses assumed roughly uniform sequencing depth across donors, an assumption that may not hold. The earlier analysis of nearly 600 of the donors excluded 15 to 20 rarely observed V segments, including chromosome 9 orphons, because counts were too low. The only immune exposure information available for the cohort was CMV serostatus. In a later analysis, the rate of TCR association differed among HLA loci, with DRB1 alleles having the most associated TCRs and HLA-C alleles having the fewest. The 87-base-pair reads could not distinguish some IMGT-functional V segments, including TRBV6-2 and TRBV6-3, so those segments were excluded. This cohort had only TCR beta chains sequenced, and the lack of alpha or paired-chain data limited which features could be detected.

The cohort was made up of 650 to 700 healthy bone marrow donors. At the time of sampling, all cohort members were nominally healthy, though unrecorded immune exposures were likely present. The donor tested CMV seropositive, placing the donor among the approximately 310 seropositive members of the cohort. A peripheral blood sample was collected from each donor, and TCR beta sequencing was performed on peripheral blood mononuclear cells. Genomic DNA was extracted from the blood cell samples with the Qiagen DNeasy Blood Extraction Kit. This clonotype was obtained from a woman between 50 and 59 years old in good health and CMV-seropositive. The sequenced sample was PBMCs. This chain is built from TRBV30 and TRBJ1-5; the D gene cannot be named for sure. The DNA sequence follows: TGTGCCTGGGGGCCCCACAATCAGCCCCAGCATTTT. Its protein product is CAWGPHNQPQHF. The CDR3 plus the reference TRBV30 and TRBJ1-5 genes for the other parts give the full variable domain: SQTIHQWPATLVQPVGSPLSLECTVEGTSNPNLYWYRQAAGRGLQLLFYSVGIGQISSEVPQNLSASRPQDRQFILSSKKLLLSDSGFYLCAWGPHNQPQHFGDGTRLSIL.